Below are 26 T cell receptor beta chains sequenced from a single sample in a study of OX40 agonist ivuxolimab in advanced cancers. Method: immunoSEQ multiplex PCR; TCRdb's copy keeps in-frame clones and lacks some. The table has about 73,000 clones, about 88% seen once. This specimen consisted of CD4+ or CD8+ T cells sorted from blood, obtained in a trial of the OX40 agonist ivuxolimab. These receptor sequences come from an adult with an advanced solid tumor such as melanoma, head and neck, liver or kidney cancer.

The chain carries TRBV10-3 and TRBJ2-3, with D tentatively TRBD1 (5 bases). The length of the CDR3 is 15 residues. Germline V gives CDR1 ENHRY, CDR2 SYGVKD. V lost 4 bases to trimming and J lost 2 bases, with 13 bases between them. This chain's CDR3 is CAISATGLNTDTQYF. The CDR3 region has the DNA TGTGCCATCAGTGCTACAGGCTTGAACACAGATACGCAGTATTTT.

The rearrangement joins TRBV6-6 to TRBJ1-2; D uncertain. This CDR3 is 14 amino acids long. Germline lookup yields CDR1 MNHNY and CDR2 SVGAGI (reference sequence). The V gene lost 0 bases and the J gene lost 8 bases, with 13 bases spanning the gap. The CDR3 sequence: CASSYSDGGKGYTF. Here the CDR3 DNA reads TGTGCCAGCAGTTACTCGGACGGAGGCAAGGGCTACACCTTC.

This CDR3 reads CASSLEIASGGQFSYNEQFF. DNA for the CDR3: TGTGCCAGCAGCTTAGAAATCGCTAGCGGGGGCCAGTTCTCCTACAATGAGCAGTTCTTC. The V gene is TRBV11-3, the J gene TRBJ2-1, with 10 positions matching TRBD2. In germline, CDR1 is SGHNT, CDR2 YENEEA. The CDR3 spans 20 residues. The V gene end was trimmed by 0 bases and the J gene end by 0 bases; junction bases not matched to a gene: 11.

The rearrangement joins TRBV10-3 to TRBJ1-5, with 7 bases matching TRBD1. The CDR3 sequence is 16 residues long. CDR1 is ENHRY and CDR2 is SYGVKD in the germline V gene. With 2 bases clipped from V and 4 bases from J, the junction kept 8 bases outside the gene matches. The CDR3, as DNA: TGTGCCATCAGTGAGCCGACAGGGAAGGAAAATCAGCCCCAGCATTTT. Amino acids: CAISEPTGKENQPQHF.

This clone was recorded once. The DNA of the CDR3 is TGTGCCAGCAGTTACGCTTCACAGGTGGGTCAGCCCCAGCATTTT. The encoded protein is CASSYASQVGQPQHF. This chain joins TRBV6-5 and TRBJ1-5; a possible D gene is TRBD1 (5 bases). CDR1 and CDR2 from the germline V gene are MNHEY and SVGAGI. V lost 2 bases to trimming and J lost 6 bases, with 14 bases between them. The CDR3 runs 15 residues.

The genes are TRBV7-2 and TRBJ2-2, with 10 bases lining up with TRBD2. CDR1 and CDR2 (germline): SGHTA, FQGNSA. The V segment lost 2 bases and the J segment 7 bases; nucleotides outside the gene matches: 10. CDR3 length: 17 amino acids. CDR3 in amino acids: CASSLNSVAGGGGELFF. The CDR3 nucleotides are TGTGCCAGCAGCTTAAACTCGGTAGCGGGGGGAGGCGGGGAGCTGTTTTTT.

The rearrangement links TRBV19 to TRBJ2-6; a possible D gene is TRBD2 (6 bases). The CDR3 contains 21 residues. V dropped 9 bases and J dropped 2 bases, with 32 bases sitting between them. CDR1 is LNHDA, CDR2 SQIVND, per germline (reference sequence). The CDR3 sequence is CASTSSLLEGAGFAGANVLTF. CDR3 in DNA: TGTGCCAGCACAAGTAGTTTATTGGAGGGCGCCGGATTCGCTGGGGCCAACGTCCTGACTTTC.

This clone was seen a few times. The rearrangement uses TRBV7-2 and TRBJ2-1; no clear D. Germline lookup yields CDR1 SGHTA and CDR2 FQGNSA. The germline V and J ends were trimmed by 1 base and 4 bases, with 11 bases remaining between them. The CDR3 extends over 15 amino acids. The CDR3 DNA sequence: TGTGCCAGCAGCTTAGAGAGTAGTTGGTACAATGAGCAGTTCTTC. The encoded protein is CASSLESSWYNEQFF.

The chain combines TRBV29-1 with TRBJ1-1; D gene unclear. The germline V gene has CDR1 SQVTM and CDR2 ANQGSEA. Trimming pared 6 bases from V and 10 bases from J, leaving 15 bases between. This CDR3 region has 11 residues. The CDR3 coding sequence is TGCAGCGTGACGGGCGCCGTGGTAGCTTTCTTT. Protein product: CSVTGAVVAFF.

This chain joins TRBV30 and TRBJ2-1; 8 nucleotides align to TRBD1. In germline, CDR1 is GTSNPN, CDR2 SVGIG (reference sequence). V lost 1 base and J lost 2; bases outside the gene matches: 4. The CDR3 sequence is 15 residues long. CDR3 amino acids: CAWSGAGGTYNEQFF. The CDR3, as DNA: TGTGCCTGGAGTGGCGCAGGGGGCACCTACAATGAGCAGTTCTTC.

V gene TRBV5-5 combines with J gene TRBJ2-3, with 15 positions matching TRBD2. V shed 4 bases, J shed 0 bases, and the junction held 9 bases outside the gene matches. Germline V gene lookup returns CDR1 SGHKS and CDR2 YYEKEE (reference sequence). CDR3 length: 19 amino acids. DNA of the CDR3: TGTGCCAGCAGCCCTGGGACTAGCGGGAGGACGTTTAGCACAGATACGCAGTATTTT. Translating gives CASSPGTSGRTFSTDTQYF.

This chain connects TRBV11-2 to TRBJ1-4, with D uncertain. The CDR3 has 13 amino acids. Trimming removed 5 bases at V and 7 bases at J, with 11 bases between. Looked up from germline, CDR1 is SGHAT and CDR2 is FQNNGV. The CDR3 DNA reads TGTGCCAGCAGCCGGCGCTATTCTGAAAAACTGTTTTTT. Protein: CASSRRYSEKLFF.

This chain uses TRBV11-3 with TRBJ2-3; a weak D match, TRBD1 (5 bases). Deletions cut 5 bases from V and 5 bases from J, with 11 bases between. The CDR3 runs 13 residues. Germline V gene lookup returns CDR1 SGHNT and CDR2 YENEEA. Here the CDR3 DNA reads TGTGCCAGCAGCCTGGACCAGGGAGATACGCAGTATTTT. Translating it yields CASSLDQGDTQYF.

V gene TRBV5-1 combines with J gene TRBJ2-3, with a weak D call TRBD1 (7 bases). The ends were cut back, 4 bases at V and 0 bases at J, with 18 bases in the middle. Germline V gene data show CDR1 as SGHRS and CDR2 as YFSETQ. The CDR3 totals 17 residues. CDR3 residues: CASSPQSTGTSTDTQYF. CDR3 DNA: TGCGCCAGCAGCCCCCAATCGACAGGGACTAGCACAGATACGCAGTATTTT.

The V gene is TRBV9, the J gene TRBJ2-2, with a tentative D call TRBD2 (6 bases). CDR3 length: 18 residues. V gave up 0 bases and J gave up 3 bases, with 18 bases separating them. Germline assignment: CDR1 SGDLS and CDR2 YYNGEE. The CDR3 spells CASSVGPGTGLYTGELFF. The DNA of the CDR3 is TGTGCCAGCAGCGTAGGTCCTGGGACCGGACTATACACCGGGGAGCTGTTTTTT.

This chain joins TRBV4-3 and TRBJ1-1, with 8 bases aligning to TRBD1. CDR1 and CDR2 (germline): LGHNA, YSLEER. V dropped 0 bases and J dropped 0; count of bases not matched to a gene: 3. The CDR3 has 16 amino acids. The CDR3 protein is CASSQDRGQVNTEAFF. In DNA form, the CDR3 reads TGCGCCAGCAGCCAAGATCGGGGACAGGTGAACACTGAAGCTTTCTTT.

This chain links TRBV6-6 with TRBJ1-5; 8 bases line up with TRBD1. The CDR3 runs 15 residues. Trimming cost V 4 bases and J 0 bases; bases outside gene matches: 2. Germline V gene sequence: CDR1 MNHNY, CDR2 SVGAGI (reference sequence). The CDR3 nucleotides read TGTGCCAGCAGTTGGACAGGGAATAGCAATCAGCCCCAGCATTTT. Translating gives CASSWTGNSNQPQHF.

Notes on this clone: One junction end does not reproduce the germline sequence, and a read error may be involved. The V and J genes are TRBV27 and TRBJ2-1, with TRBD1 identical over 7 bases. The CDR3 is 13 residues long. Germline CDR1 and CDR2: MNHEY and SMNVEV (reference sequence). The CDR3 spells CASTPGRRQGEIF. CDR3 DNA: TGTGCCAGCACCCCGGGGCGGCGACAGGGTGAAATCTTC.

CDR3 nucleotides: TGTGCCAGCAGATTAGGGGCGGGAGGGCCCTACGAGCAGTACTTC. The encoded protein is CASRLGAGGPYEQYF. V and J are TRBV6-5 and TRBJ2-7, with 9 bases identical to TRBD2. The CDR3 loop spans 15 amino acids. Trimming at V came to 6 bases and at J to 2 bases, leaving 8 bases not matched to a gene. Germline V gene lookup returns CDR1 MNHEY and CDR2 SVGAGI.

The J gene is TRBJ1-5, the V gene TRBV19; TRBD1 is a possible D gene (6 bases). Looked up from germline, CDR1 is LNHDA and CDR2 is SQIVND (reference sequence). This CDR3 is 14 amino acids long. V lost 4 bases to trimming and J lost 8 bases, with 15 bases between them. The CDR3 region is CASSRGGYGEPQHF. The CDR3 DNA follows: TGTGCCAGTAGTAGAGGGGGTTATGGTGAGCCCCAGCATTTT.

This clone has just a few counts. J is TRBJ2-3 and V is TRBV5-4, with TRBD2 matching 8 bases. CDR3 length: 18 amino acids. With 4 bases clipped from V and 0 bases from J, the junction kept 13 bases outside the gene matches. Germline V lookup: CDR1 SGHNT, CDR2 YYREEE (reference sequence). CDR3 region: CASSRPSGGMGSTDTQYF. The CDR3 region has the DNA TGTGCCAGCAGCCGCCCTTCGGGAGGGATGGGAAGCACAGATACGCAGTATTTT.

This clone has just one count. This chain uses TRBV28 with TRBJ2-3, with 10 bases matching TRBD2. Germline values: CDR1 MDHEN, CDR2 SYDVKM. The J segment lost 2 bases and the V segment lost 5 bases, leaving 7 bases of the junction unmatched. This CDR3 spans 16 amino acids. CDR3 amino acids: CASSGGGTSVTDTQYF. CDR3 DNA: TGTGCCAGCAGTGGGGGTGGGACTAGCGTCACAGATACGCAGTATTTT.

The CDR3, as DNA: TGTGCTAGTGGTTTCAGGGACTGGATCTACAATGAGCAGTTCTTC. Protein product: CASGFRDWIYNEQFF. This chain uses TRBV12-5 with TRBJ2-1, with a tentative D call TRBD2 (6 bases). Trimming shortened V by 3 bases and J by 3 bases, and 12 bases separated the two germline ends. There are 15 residues in the CDR3. CDR1 and CDR2 from the germline V gene are LGHNT and FRNRAP.

With respect to this clone: Sequence at one end of the junction differs from germline and may be a read error. This chain's CDR3 is CASRTRTGEALMF. The CDR3, as DNA: TGTGCCAGCAGGACCCGGACAGGGGAAGCCTTGATGTTT. The chain carries TRBV28 and TRBJ1-1, with 9 bases identical to TRBD1. Germline lookup yields CDR1 MDHEN and CDR2 SYDVKM. The CDR3 is 13 residues long.

V usage is TRBV19 and J usage is TRBJ2-7; 12 nucleotides agree with TRBD1. The ends lost 6 bases at V and 7 bases at J; junction bases unmatched: 7. The CDR3 consists of 14 residues. Germline CDR1 and CDR2: LNHDA and SQIVND (reference sequence). CDR3 nucleotides: TGTGCCAGTAGCCCGGGACAGGGGGCCGGTGAGCAGTACTTC. Its translation is CASSPGQGAGEQYF.

The rearrangement joins TRBV5-1 to TRBJ2-3; D remains ambiguous. Trimming stripped 3 bases from V and 0 bases from J, with 8 bases between. The CDR3 totals 14 residues. Germline V gene lookup returns CDR1 SGHRS and CDR2 YFSETQ. This chain's CDR3 is CASSSEISTDTQYF. CDR3 nucleotides: TGCGCCAGCAGCTCGGAAATTAGCACAGATACGCAGTATTTT. The full variable domain, rest sourced from reference TRBV5-1 and TRBJ2-3, is KAGVTQTPRYLIKTRGQQVTLSCSPISGHRSVSWYQQTPGQGLQFLFEYFSETQRNKGNFPGRFSGRQFSNSRSEMNVSTLELGDSALYLCASSSEISTDTQYFGPGTRLTVL.